The present TCR beta chain was sequenced within a study of post-analysis software for immune sequencing data. As for the study in general: Some patients lacked subtype; others had relapsing-remitting, secondary progressive or progressive-relapsing disease. Study conclusions and caveats: Patients showed TRBV5-6, TRBV5-1 and TRBV20-1 among roughly 5 TRBV segments more frequent than in controls. Samples made in the same batch grouped tightly together by F measure.

This clonotype appeared once. Its antigen is as yet unknown. A clone one base away is much larger, so this may be a read error. TCR beta cDNA libraries had unique molecular identifiers. TCRdb reanalysed the PCR reads using MiXCR and keeps one entry per CDR3 protein. This table has around 710,000 distinct CDR3 sequences, around 46% appearing once. This CDR3 region has 15 residues. Germline CDR1 and CDR2: MNHEY and SVGAGI. Specimen: blood. The clonotype originates from a girl aged 10 to 17 with multiple sclerosis. The chain employs TRBV6-5 and TRBJ1-2, with 7 bases fitting TRBD1. CDR3 sequence: CASSYRGGRAYSYTF. The CDR3 DNA sequence: TGTGCCAGCAGTTACAGAGGGGGCAGGGCCTATAGCTACACCTTC.